This T cell receptor beta chain is from a study of T-cell memory formation after mild COVID-19. Whole-study findings and limits: Nothing confirmed that second-wave clones peaking on day 37 were specific for SARS-CoV-2. Contracting clones localized mainly to CM and EM when CD4+ and mainly to EMRA when CD8+.

This clonotype was detected ten times or more. Its antigen is unidentified. This CDR3 is 14 amino acids long. Germline V CDR1 and CDR2: SGHDN, FVKESK. Trimming cost V 2 bases and J 0 bases, with 5 bases left between them. TCRdb reprocessed the 5' RACE reads via MiXCR and lists one record per CDR3 protein. The data show over 300,000 distinct CDR3 sequences, with about 20% seen just once and about 21% held by the top ten. Sample: PBMCs or a T cell subset sorted from them (not recorded which). The sequence came from a man aged 18 to 29 who had mild COVID-19 (a few samples of this study predate the infection). Cell type and time point are not known. J is TRBJ1-5 and V is TRBV14, with no clear D. The CDR3 loop is CASSQSYSNQPQHF. For the CDR3, the DNA is TGTGCCAGCAGCCAAAGTTATAGCAATCAGCCCCAGCATTTT. The variable domain in full, with the rest retrieved from reference TRBV14 and TRBJ1-5, is EAGVTQFPSHSVIEKGQTVTLRCDPISGHDNLYWYRRVMGKEIKFLLHFVKESKQDESGMPNNRFLAERTGGTYSTLKVQPAELEDSGVYFCASSQSYSNQPQHFGDGTRLSIL.